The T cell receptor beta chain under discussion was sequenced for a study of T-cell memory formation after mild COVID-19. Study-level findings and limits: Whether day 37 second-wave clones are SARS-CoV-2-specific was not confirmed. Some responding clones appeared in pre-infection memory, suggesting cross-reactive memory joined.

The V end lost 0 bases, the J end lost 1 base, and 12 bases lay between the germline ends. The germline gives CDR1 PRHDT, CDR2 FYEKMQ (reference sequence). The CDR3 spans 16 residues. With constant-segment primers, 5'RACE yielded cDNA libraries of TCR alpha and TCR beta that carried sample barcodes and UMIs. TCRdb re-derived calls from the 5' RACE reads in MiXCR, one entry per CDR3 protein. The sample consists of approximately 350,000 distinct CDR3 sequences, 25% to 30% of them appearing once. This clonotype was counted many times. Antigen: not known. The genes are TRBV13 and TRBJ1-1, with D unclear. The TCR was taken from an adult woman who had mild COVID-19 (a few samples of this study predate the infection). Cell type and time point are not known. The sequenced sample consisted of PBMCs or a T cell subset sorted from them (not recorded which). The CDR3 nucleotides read TGTGCCAGCAGCTTAGGCTGGGTAGGGTGGAACACTGAAGCTTTCTTT. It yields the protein CASSLGWVGWNTEAFF.